One and the same sample provided the 2 T cell receptor beta chains below, sequenced in a study of patients and donors after allogeneic stem cell transplantation. TCRdb itself ran the RT-PCR reads through MiXCR, one entry per CDR3 protein. The sample shows about a million distinct CDR3 sequences, more than 15% of them seen only once. Sequenced input: blood, either unsorted or a sorted T cell fraction (not recorded which). The receptors stem from a human donor who was either an allogeneic HSCT recipient or a stem cell or donor lymphocyte infusion donor (not recorded which). It is not recorded whose cells these are; they may come from a transplant donor.

V and J are TRBV7-3 and TRBJ1-1, with a weak D call TRBD1 (5 bases). Germline CDR1 reads SGHTA; CDR2 reads FQGTGA. This CDR3 contains 16 residues. V dropped 2 bases and J dropped 1 base, with 14 bases sitting between them. The CDR3 DNA is TGTGCCAGCAGCTTAGGGAGGCGGGGGGGGAACACTGAAGCTTTCTTT. Translating it yields CASSLGRRGGNTEAFF. The variable domain in full, completed from reference TRBV7-3 and TRBJ1-1, reads GAGVSQTPSNKVTEKGKYVELRCDPISGHTALYWYRQSLGQGPEFLIYFQGTGAADDSGLPNDRFFAVRPEGSVSTLKIQRTERGDSAVYLCASSLGRRGGNTEAFFGQGTRLTVV.

The V call is TRBV6-1, the J call TRBJ1-2, with no clear D. Germline CDR1 is MNHNS and CDR2 is SASEGT. V was shortened by 5 bases and J by 6 bases, with 13 bases between the two germline ends. The CDR3 consists of 13 residues. The CDR3 is CASSRARVDGYTF. Here the CDR3 DNA reads TGTGCCAGCAGTCGTGCCCGGGTGGATGGCTACACCTTC.